The present entry profiles one T cell receptor (beta chain) with its context. This clonotype was seen many times. What antigen it recognizes has not been identified. No quality values exist for individual bases; no much larger clone is one base distant. The data originate from a study of T cell repertoires in cytomegalovirus infection (dated by TCRdb to the late 2010s). Background on the whole study: Because public TCR beta signatures pointed to carriage of CMV infection together with the matching HLA type, the HLA type of each donor mattered for the analysis.

This sample was sequenced with an Illumina HiSeq 1500. Clones were called with MiXCR by TCRdb after fastp trimmed the public reads at Q25, and only in-frame beta chains were retained. For every CDR3 protein sequence, its rows merge into one entry that carries the most common genes and DNA. The sample profile shows fewer than 550,000 distinct CDR3 sequences; about 30% of them were found once. About 13% of the sample comes from the top ten. What the work shows at the level of the full study, not this receptor alone: Carriers of CMV infection plus the relevant HLA type were discriminated by the cumulative frequency of public TCR beta family members in the study cohort and in an independent 352-donor cohort. In the ex vivo response, HLA-C-restricted CMV-specific TCR beta clonotypes were dominant, and in two of eight donors the single most frequent clonotype came from this HLA-C-restricted group.

Measured from the cysteine to the phenylalanine, the CDR3 is 13 residues long. The CDR3 DNA has 39 bases and is translated from base 1. Trimming at the junction amounts to 1 base on V and 8 bases on J, and the germline ends lie 9 bases apart. Sequences MGHRA (CDR1) and YSYEKL (CDR2) are obtained from the germline V gene. The sequenced sample consisted of PBMCs. The rearranged segments are TRBV4-1 and TRBJ2-1; the D gene cannot be named for sure. The clonotype originates from a human donor in good health (CMV status not recorded). Some clones in this sample may be carry-over from other donors' samples. The DNA sequence is TGCGCCAGCAGCCAAGTCGCGGCGGATGAGCAGTTCTTC. The encoded protein is CASSQVAADEQFF.